What follows are 23 T cell receptor beta chains derived from one specimen sequenced in a study of T cells in Graves' hyperthyroidism and ophthalmopathy. Amplification of TCR beta CDR3 regions was performed using RNA transcripts as template. The HTBI set primed first-round TCR CDR3 RT-PCR. Each CDR3 protein is one row after TCRdb ran MiXCR on the multiplex PCR reads. The sample yields fewer than 450,000 distinct CDR3 sequences, roughly 15% seen once. Sequenced input: blood. These receptor sequences come from a woman aged 25 to 39 with Graves' hyperthyroidism that later progressed to Graves' ophthalmopathy.

V usage is TRBV7-9 and J usage is TRBJ1-2; D possibly corresponds to TRBD1 (5 bases). This CDR3 comprises 16 residues. Germline CDR1 reads SEHNR; CDR2 reads FQNEAQ (reference sequence). Trimming left V 1 base short and J 4 bases short, with 16 bases between. CDR3 in DNA: TGTGCCAGCAGCTTAGGTTCCTTCCGGGACGGCTATGGCTACACCTTC. Encoded protein: CASSLGSFRDGYGYTF.

This clonotype was recorded a few times. This sequence joins TRBV20-1 and TRBJ1-5; no clear D. CDR3 length: 13 residues. V was pared by 5 bases and J by 7 bases, with 15 bases between. Germline loops: CDR1 DFQATT, CDR2 SNEGSKA (reference sequence). This CDR3 is CSAALGEGQPQHF. CDR3 nucleotide sequence: TGCAGTGCTGCCCTCGGCGAAGGGCAGCCCCAGCATTTT.

This clonotype was counted ten times or more. DNA of the CDR3: TGCGCCAGCAGCCATCATAAGGATACGCAGTATTTT. As protein: CASSHHKDTQYF. The V gene is TRBV4-1, the J gene TRBJ2-3; no clear D. The CDR3 contains 12 residues. CDR1 and CDR2 from the germline V gene are MGHRA and YSYEKL. Trimming took off 3 bases at V and 6 bases at J, with 7 bases between the two ends.

The V gene is TRBV27, the J gene TRBJ1-2; 7 bases are a match to TRBD1. V dropped 4 bases and J dropped 6; count of bases not matched to a gene: 8. Germline V gene sequence: CDR1 MNHEY, CDR2 SMNVEV (reference sequence). This CDR3 contains 14 residues. DNA of the CDR3: TGTGCCAGCAGTTCCCGACAGGGTCCCGATGGCTACACCTTC. This gives the protein CASSSRQGPDGYTF.

The CDR3 region is CASSEAPGQGNYGYTF. CDR3 DNA sequence: TGCGCCAGCAGCGAGGCCCCTGGACAGGGTAACTATGGCTACACCTTC. The genes are TRBV5-1 and TRBJ1-2; 8 nucleotides agree with TRBD1. The CDR3 extends over 16 amino acids. Germline CDR1 is SGHRS and CDR2 is YFSETQ. V lost 4 bases and J lost 1; bases outside the gene matches: 9.

The chain combines TRBV7-3 with TRBJ2-1; D unclear. The CDR3 extends over 14 amino acids. Trimming took 5 bases from V and 4 from J, leaving 12 bases between them. The V gene's germline CDR1 is SGHTA and CDR2 FQGTGA. This CDR3 reads CASSPFGPYNEQFF. For the CDR3, the DNA is TGTGCCAGCAGCCCCTTTGGGCCTTACAATGAGCAGTTCTTC.

This clonotype was observed once. The chain is built from TRBV28 and TRBJ1-2; possible D gene TRBD1, 6 bases. There are 15 residues in the CDR3. Trimming cost V 6 bases and J 5 bases, with 19 bases left between them. CDR1 is MDHEN and CDR2 is SYDVKM in the germline V gene. The CDR3 sequence is CASSPIQGGGYGYTF. The CDR3 DNA sequence: TGTGCCAGCAGCCCTATACAGGGTGGAGGGTATGGCTACACCTTC.

The table lists this clonotype with many counts. The chain has TRBV2 and TRBJ1-2; D unresolved. The V gene lost 2 bases and the J gene lost 2 bases, with 9 bases spanning the gap. Germline V gene data show CDR1 as SNHLY and CDR2 as FYNNEI. The CDR3 has 14 amino acids. The CDR3: CASSEMFQNYGYTF. CDR3 sequence (DNA): TGTGCCAGCAGTGAAATGTTCCAAAACTATGGCTACACCTTC.

This chain joins TRBV14 and TRBJ2-1, with a tentative D call TRBD2 (6 bases). Trimming stripped 2 bases from V and 7 bases from J, with 21 bases between. Germline CDR1 SGHDN, CDR2 FVKESK. The CDR3 is 17 amino acids. As DNA, the CDR3 is TGTGCCAGCAGCCAACCCGGCGGGATTCTTGTAAGGAATGAGCAGTTCTTC. Translation: CASSQPGGILVRNEQFF.

This clonotype was counted many times. V is TRBV18 and J is TRBJ1-1, with 9 bases fitting TRBD1. Germline V lookup: CDR1 KGHSH, CDR2 LQKENI. The CDR3 has 16 amino acids. V lost 1 base and J lost 1; bases outside the gene matches: 4. The CDR3 is CASSPRTGVANTEAFF. CDR3 coding DNA: TGTGCCAGCTCACCACGGACAGGGGTCGCGAACACTGAAGCTTTCTTT. Using reference TRBV18 and TRBJ1-1 for the parts outside the CDR3, the full variable domain is NAGVMQNPRHLVRRRGQEARLRCSPMKGHSHVYWYRQLPEEGLKFMVYLQKENIIDESGMPKERFSAEFPKEGPSILRIQQVVRGDSAAYFCASSPRTGVANTEAFFGQGTRLTVV.

This clonotype was observed many times. The chain recombines TRBV24-1 with TRBJ2-2, with 7 bases lining up with TRBD1. The CDR3 covers 19 residues. With 9 bases clipped from V and 1 base from J, the junction kept 19 bases outside the gene matches. The germline V gene has CDR1 KGHDR and CDR2 SFDVKD. CDR3 nucleotide sequence: TGTGCCACCTCTACAGCAATAACAGGGGAAAATAGGAACACCGGGGAGCTGTTTTTT. It codes for CATSTAITGENRNTGELFF.

Ten or more counts support this clonotype. The chain couples TRBV5-1 to TRBJ2-5, with D uncertain. Deletions cut 1 base from V and 3 bases from J, with 10 bases between. The CDR3 loop spans 14 amino acids. Germline CDR1 reads SGHRS; CDR2 reads YFSETQ. The CDR3 DNA reads as TGCGCCAGCAGCTTGTGGGGTAGGGAAGAGACCCAGTACTTC. Translating gives CASSLWGREETQYF.

This clonotype was seen ten or more times. The chain has TRBV5-1 and TRBJ2-7, with 7 positions matching TRBD1. V was pared by 3 bases and J by 0 bases, with 6 bases of the junction left unmatched. This CDR3 contains 15 residues. In germline, CDR1 is SGHRS, CDR2 YFSETQ. The CDR3 DNA follows: TGCGCCAGCAGCTACGAACAGGGGTCCTCCTACGAGCAGTACTTC. The encoded protein is CASSYEQGSSYEQYF.

In its sample, this clonotype was seen many times. The V call is TRBV6-1, the J call TRBJ1-1; no firm D call. V shed 5 bases and J shed 0 bases, with 10 bases lying between them. Germline CDR1 and CDR2: MNHNS and SASEGT. There are 14 residues in the CDR3. CDR3 in amino acids: CASSLNLLNTEAFF. The CDR3 bases are TGTGCCAGCAGTCTGAATTTGCTGAACACTGAAGCTTTCTTT.

This clonotype was counted many times. The chain couples TRBV25-1 to TRBJ2-1, with D tentatively TRBD1 or TRBD2 (5 bases each). This CDR3 comprises 15 residues. V was pared by 7 bases and J by 1 base, with 14 bases between. Germline-derived CDR1 and CDR2 are MGHDK and SYGVNS. CDR3 bases: TGTGCCAGCAACCTGGGACGTCAGTCCTACAATGAGCAGTTCTTC. Encoded protein: CASNLGRQSYNEQFF.

This clonotype was detected ten times or more. The chain links TRBV2 to TRBJ2-7, with unresolved D. V was clipped by 1 base and J by 1 base, with 11 bases between them. This CDR3 has 15 amino acids. Germline V CDR1 and CDR2: SNHLY, FYNNEI. CDR3 in DNA: TGTGCCAGCAGTGAAGGGGCCTTTACATCCTACGAGCAGTACTTC. This encodes CASSEGAFTSYEQYF.

This clonotype has at least ten counts. This chain joins TRBV6-1 and TRBJ2-7, with D hard to call. Per the germline V gene, CDR1 is MNHNS and CDR2 is SASEGT. The CDR3 length is 13 residues. V lost 5 bases to trimming and J lost 6 bases, with 14 bases between them. The CDR3 sequence: CASSYGLNGEQYF. The CDR3 DNA sequence: TGTGCCAGCAGTTACGGGCTGAACGGCGAGCAGTACTTC.

This clonotype was seen a handful of times. The chain uses TRBV2 and TRBJ2-2; 9 bases agree with TRBD2. J lost 7 bases, V lost 2 bases, and 5 bases had no gene match. Germline loops: CDR1 SNHLY, CDR2 FYNNEI. The CDR3 has 15 residues. The CDR3 spells CASSELREGVGELFF. In DNA, the CDR3 is TGTGCCAGCAGTGAACTGCGGGAGGGAGTCGGGGAGCTGTTTTTT.

This clonotype was seen ten or more times. The rearrangement joins TRBV5-1 to TRBJ1-1, with 7 bases aligning to TRBD1. Trimming removed 2 bases from V and 1 base from J; junction bases left unmatched: 5. Germline CDR1 reads SGHRS; CDR2 reads YFSETQ. The CDR3 extends over 15 amino acids. The CDR3 DNA follows: TGCGCCAGCAGCTTATACAGGGGTGAGAACACTGAAGCTTTCTTT. Translated, it gives CASSLYRGENTEAFF. The full variable domain, completed using reference TRBV5-1 and TRBJ1-1, is KAGVTQTPRYLIKTRGQQVTLSCSPISGHRSVSWYQQTPGQGLQFLFEYFSETQRNKGNFPGRFSGRQFSNSRSEMNVSTLELGDSALYLCASSLYRGENTEAFFGQGTRLTVV.

Turning to this clonotype: A much larger clone sits a single nucleotide away, making a read error possible. The CDR3 end shows no conserved phenylalanine or tryptophan, and so a read error is likely. This chain joins TRBV6-2 or TRBV6-3 and TRBJ1-3; the D gene is possibly TRBD1 (6 bases). Per the germline V gene, CDR1 is MNHEY and CDR2 is SVGEGT. The length of the CDR3 is 15 residues. The V and J ends lost 6 bases and 2 bases respectively, with 14 bases between them. CDR3 loop: CASSPTGKPGNTIYL. DNA for the CDR3: TGTGCCAGCAGCCCCACAGGGAAACCTGGAAACACCATATATCTT.

The chain joins TRBV20-1 to TRBJ1-1; D is uncertain. The germline V gene encodes CDR1 DFQATT and CDR2 SNEGSKA (reference sequence). Deletions cut 3 bases from V and 1 base from J, with 12 bases between. This CDR3 has 14 residues. In DNA, the CDR3 is TGCAGTGCTAGGGCTCAGGAAAGGAACACTGAAGCTTTCTTT. Translation gives CSARAQERNTEAFF.

This clonotype was recorded at least ten times. The chain carries TRBV6-5 and TRBJ1-1; no clear D gene. The CDR3 is made up of 14 amino acids. V was pared by 2 bases and J by 2 bases, with 9 bases between. Germline CDR1 reads MNHEY; CDR2 reads SVGAGI. The CDR3 DNA reads TGTGCCAGCAGTTACGGGGAGGGAAACACTGAAGCTTTCTTT. This encodes CASSYGEGNTEAFF.

The chain couples TRBV10-3 to TRBJ1-6, with 9 bases identical to TRBD1. Germline V gene data show CDR1 as ENHRY and CDR2 as SYGVKD. CDR3 length: 17 amino acids. The V gene end was trimmed by 3 bases and the J gene end by 6 bases; junction bases not matched to a gene: 9. The CDR3 spells CAISDPGQGKTNSPLHF. In nucleotides, the CDR3 is TGTGCCATCAGTGACCCGGGACAGGGTAAAACTAATTCACCCCTCCACTTT.